The 30 T cell receptor beta chains listed next were all sequenced from one sample in a study of PD-L1 blockade in urothelial cancer (dated by TCRdb to between 2016 and 2019). Library generation was performed with the immunoSEQ multiplex PCR assay. The table comes from immuneACCESS by way of TCRdb, which keeps in-frame sequences with V and J called. Part of the clones is missing from these tables; in studies checked, under half for an unresolved V gene and the rest for unknown reasons. The sample includes roughly 16,000 clones, with 89% observed a single time. The ten most abundant clones make up approximately 11% of the sample. The label giving this sample's time point can be read as: pretreatment peripheral blood. This material consisted of PBMCs, taken around atezolizumab (anti-PD-L1) treatment. The origin of the receptors is a man between 65 and 79 years old with urothelial cancer.

The genes are TRBV5-1 and TRBJ1-1; perhaps TRBD1 as D (5 bases). The CDR3 consists of 13 residues. Trimming removed 5 bases from V and 6 bases from J, with 14 bases in between. The V gene's germline CDR1 is SGHRS and CDR2 YFSETQ. For the CDR3, the DNA is TGCGCCAGCAGGTCCGGGACTGCGGCTGAAGCTTTCTTT. Amino acid sequence: CASRSGTAAEAFF.

This sequence joins TRBV2 and TRBJ2-1; tentative D call: TRBD2 (6 bases). The CDR3 contains 14 residues. Per the germline V gene, CDR1 is SNHLY and CDR2 is FYNNEI. Trimming removed 5 bases from V and 0 bases from J, with 8 bases in between. DNA of the CDR3: TGTGCCAGCAGTATCGGGGGCTCCTACAATGAGCAGTTCTTC. This gives the protein CASSIGGSYNEQFF. Looking up the rest from reference TRBV2 and TRBJ2-1 gives the full variable domain: EPEVTQTPSHQVTQMGQEVILRCVPISNHLYFYWYRQILGQKVEFLVSFYNNEISEKSEIFDDQFSVERPDGSNFTLKIRSTKLEDSAMYFCASSIGGSYNEQFFGPGTRLTVL.

A remark on this clone: Sequence at one end of the junction differs from germline and may be a read error. The gene calls are TRBV7-2 and TRBJ2-1; 8 positions agree with TRBD1. CDR1 SGHTA and CDR2 FQGNSA come from the germline V gene. This CDR3 contains 13 residues. The CDR3 protein is CASSPYPTGVGVF. In DNA, the CDR3 is TGTGCCAGCAGCCCTTACCCGACAGGGGTTGGAGTCTTC.

The V and J genes are TRBV30 and TRBJ2-5; D is unclear. Germline CDR1 and CDR2: GTSNPN and SVGIG (reference sequence). The CDR3 covers 12 residues. V lost 2 bases and J lost 5, with 9 bases in between. The CDR3 nucleotides read TGTGCCTGGAGTCCAGCGTCGGAGACCCAGTACTTC. Amino acids: CAWSPASETQYF.

The chain uses TRBV5-1 and TRBJ1-2; D not resolved. The V and J ends lost 4 bases and 1 base respectively, with 11 bases between them. The CDR3 sequence is 14 residues long. Germline V gives CDR1 SGHRS, CDR2 YFSETQ. CDR3 DNA: TGCGCCAGCAGCCCCTCCCCGGGTAACTATGGCTACACCTTC. It is translated as CASSPSPGNYGYTF.

Only one count was recorded for this clone. The V call is TRBV7-9, the J call TRBJ2-3; TRBD2 matches 8 bases. Germline V lookup: CDR1 SEHNR, CDR2 FQNEAQ (reference sequence). The junction had 12 bases not matched to a gene; V was cut back by 1 base and J by 0 bases. This CDR3 comprises 19 residues. In DNA form, the CDR3 reads TGTGCCAGCAGCTTAGTCGGGGGGGCTCGCCTGCGTAGCACAGATACGCAGTATTTT. Translating it yields CASSLVGGARLRSTDTQYF.

The CDR3 here is CASSLAGEEQYF. In DNA, the CDR3 is TGTGCCAGCAGCTTGGCGGGAGAGGAGCAGTACTTC. The chain employs TRBV11-2 and TRBJ2-7; 7 bases are shared with TRBD2. V lost 3 bases, J lost 7 bases, and 3 bases stayed unmatched. The CDR3 totals 12 residues. Germline V CDR1 and CDR2: SGHAT, FQNNGV.

Note on this clone: Mismatch with germline at one junction end may stem from a read error. The J gene is TRBJ2-7, the V gene TRBV5-1; tentatively, D is TRBD1 (5 bases). This CDR3 region has 14 residues. Germline CDR1 SGHRS, CDR2 YFSETQ. The CDR3 reads CASSLQVFSDEQCF. The CDR3, as DNA: TGCGCCAGCAGCTTACAGGTGTTCTCTGACGAGCAGTGCTTC.

V is TRBV9 and J is TRBJ1-2; D not certain. In germline, CDR1 is SGDLS, CDR2 YYNGEE. Trimming pared 3 bases from V and 1 base from J, leaving 16 bases between. The CDR3 extends over 16 amino acids. DNA of the CDR3: TGTGCCAGCAGCGCCTTTGTTTCTGCGGTTAACTATGGCTACACCTTC. Encoded protein: CASSAFVSAVNYGYTF.

The chain uses TRBV15 and TRBJ2-1, with D possibly matching TRBD2 (6 bases). From germline, CDR1 is LNHNV and CDR2 YYDKDF (reference sequence). This CDR3 has 15 residues. V was clipped by 5 bases and J by 8 bases, with 19 bases between them. The DNA for the CDR3 is TGTGCCACCAGCGGGAGGCTCTCCGGAATCGATGAGCAGTTCTTC. Its protein is CATSGRLSGIDEQFF.

V and J are TRBV19 and TRBJ2-3, with TRBD2 identical over 7 bases. CDR1 LNHDA and CDR2 SQIVND come from the germline V gene (reference sequence). The CDR3 is made up of 15 amino acids. The V and J ends lost 1 base and 9 bases, in that order; junction bases with no gene match: 10. The CDR3 spells CASSIAGGPTDTQYF. The CDR3 DNA reads TGTGCCAGTAGTATAGCGGGGGGACCAACTGACACGCAGTATTTT.

V usage is TRBV19 and J usage is TRBJ2-3; perhaps TRBD2 as D (6 bases). V was shortened by 2 bases and J by 7 bases, with 22 bases between the two germline ends. The CDR3 length is 17 residues. CDR1 and CDR2 from the germline V gene are LNHDA and SQIVND (reference sequence). For the CDR3, the DNA is TGTGCCAGTAGTATACGCGGGGCTACCCTAACCCCAAATACGCAGTATTTT. Translated: CASSIRGATLTPNTQYF.

The J gene is TRBJ1-2, the V gene TRBV6-1; a weak D match, TRBD1 (6 bases). Trimming cost V 4 bases and J 4 bases, with 16 bases left between them. This CDR3 has 15 residues. Germline lookup yields CDR1 MNHNS and CDR2 SASEGT. Here the CDR3 DNA reads TGTGCCAGCAGTGTTGGACAGACCATTGGCTATGGCTACACCTTC. It is translated as CASSVGQTIGYGYTF.

This sequence joins TRBV4-1 and TRBJ2-5, with unresolved D. Trimming cost V 3 bases and J 0 bases, with 2 bases left between them. Germline assignment: CDR1 MGHRA and CDR2 YSYEKL. This CDR3 spans 12 amino acids. CDR3 nucleotide sequence: TGCGCCAGCAGCCATAACCAAGAGACCCAGTACTTC. Protein sequence: CASSHNQETQYF.

Here the CDR3 DNA reads TGTGCCAGCAGCCAAGAGGAGGGATTGGGGGGCTACACCTTC. Residues: CASSQEEGLGGYTF. The rearrangement links TRBV4-2 to TRBJ1-2; D gene ambiguous. With 0 bases removed from V and 8 bases from J, the gap between germline ends came to 13 bases. This CDR3 comprises 14 residues. Looked up from germline, CDR1 is LGHNA and CDR2 is YNFKEQ.

V usage is TRBV14 and J usage is TRBJ1-2; D not resolved. Looked up from germline, CDR1 is SGHDN and CDR2 is FVKESK. The germline V and J ends were trimmed by 5 bases and 8 bases, with 21 bases remaining between them. The CDR3 totals 15 residues. The CDR3 bases are TGTGCCAGCAGCAGATCCCCGGGATTCGGCGACGGCTACACCTTC. It is translated as CASSRSPGFGDGYTF.

This sequence joins TRBV30 and TRBJ2-6; tentatively, D is TRBD1 (5 bases). The CDR3 runs 13 residues. CDR1 is GTSNPN and CDR2 is SVGIG in the germline V gene (reference sequence). V lost 5 bases and J lost 0, with 5 bases in between. CDR3 amino acids: CAWDSSGANVLTF. CDR3 coding DNA: TGTGCCTGGGACAGCTCTGGGGCCAACGTCCTGACTTTC. Based on the CDR3 plus reference TRBV30 and TRBJ2-6, the full variable domain is SQTIHQWPATLVQPVGSPLSLECTVEGTSNPNLYWYRQAAGRGLQLLFYSVGIGQISSEVPQNLSASRPQDRQFILSSKKLLLSDSGFYLCAWDSSGANVLTFGAGSRLTVL.

V gene TRBV18 combines with J gene TRBJ2-1, with TRBD1 matching over 9 bases. Germline V gene data show CDR1 as KGHSH and CDR2 as LQKENI. With 8 bases clipped from V and 3 bases from J, the junction kept 14 bases outside the gene matches. CDR3 length equals 17 residues. The CDR3 coding sequence is TGTGCCAGCGAGGGGATGGGCGGGACAGGGAGCTACAATGAGCAGTTCTTC. Its protein is CASEGMGGTGSYNEQFF.

The sample holds one count of this clone. The V gene is TRBV28, the J gene TRBJ2-7; 13 bases match TRBD2. Unmatched junction bases numbered 5, after V lost 5 bases and J lost 1 base. The CDR3 length is 16 residues. Germline CDR1 and CDR2: MDHEN and SYDVKM. The CDR3 here is CASSRLAGGYSYEQYF. CDR3 coding DNA: TGTGCCAGCAGTAGACTAGCGGGGGGATATTCCTACGAGCAGTACTTC. Together with reference TRBV28 and TRBJ2-7, the CDR3 gives the full variable domain: DVKVTQSSRYLVKRTGEKVFLECVQDMDHENMFWYRQDPGLGLRLIYFSYDVKMKEKGDIPEGYSVSREKKERFSLILESASTNQTSMYLCASSRLAGGYSYEQYFGPGTRLTVT.

The rearrangement links TRBV4-1 to TRBJ2-7; weak D call: TRBD2 (5 bases). Per germline, CDR1 MGHRA and CDR2 YSYEKL. This CDR3 contains 13 residues. V lost 4 bases and J lost 4, with 11 bases in between. CDR3 nucleotide sequence: TGCGCCAGCAGCCGCGGGCCCTCGTACGAGCAGTACTTC. This sequence encodes CASSRGPSYEQYF.

The chain employs TRBV18 and TRBJ1-2; 7 bases agree with TRBD1. The junction had 6 bases not matched to a gene; V was cut back by 1 base and J by 10 bases. CDR1 and CDR2 (germline): KGHSH, LQKENI. The CDR3 is 13 residues long. CDR3 coding DNA: TGTGCCAGCTCACCACAGGGGGCCCAGGTCTACACCTTC. This sequence encodes CASSPQGAQVYTF.

This sequence joins TRBV7-2 and TRBJ1-2, with 9 nucleotides matching TRBD1. Per the germline V gene, CDR1 is SGHTA and CDR2 is FQGNSA. The CDR3 spans 13 residues. V was clipped by 4 bases and J by 6 bases; unmatched bases: 3. CDR3 in amino acids: CASSSGQGHGYTF. The CDR3 DNA is TGTGCCAGCAGCTCTGGACAGGGGCATGGCTACACCTTC.

CDR3 sequence: CASSLAAGEYNEQFF. Here the CDR3 DNA reads TGCGCCAGCAGCTTGGCGGCGGGGGAATACAATGAGCAGTTCTTC. The V call is TRBV5-1, the J call TRBJ2-1; TRBD2 aligns across 7 bases. The CDR3 loop spans 15 amino acids. Germline V CDR1 and CDR2: SGHRS, YFSETQ. V gave up 0 bases and J gave up 4 bases; unmatched junction bases: 4. Drawing the rest from reference TRBV5-1 and TRBJ2-1, the complete variable domain is KAGVTQTPRYLIKTRGQQVTLSCSPISGHRSVSWYQQTPGQGLQFLFEYFSETQRNKGNFPGRFSGRQFSNSRSEMNVSTLELGDSALYLCASSLAAGEYNEQFFGPGTRLTVL.

The rearrangement links TRBV19 to TRBJ1-3; D gene ambiguous. The germline gives CDR1 LNHDA, CDR2 SQIVND (reference sequence). Trimming cost V 3 bases and J 0 bases, with 9 bases left between them. The CDR3 covers 15 residues. The CDR3 DNA reads TGTGCCAGTAGTATTCAGGCGACCTCTGGAAACACCATATATTTT. Translation: CASSIQATSGNTIYF. Together with reference TRBV19 and TRBJ1-3, the CDR3 gives the full variable domain: DGGITQSPKYLFRKEGQNVTLSCEQNLNHDAMYWYRQDPGQGLRLIYYSQIVNDFQKGDIAEGYSVSREKKESFPLTVTSAQKNPTAFYLCASSIQATSGNTIYFGEGSWLTVV.

The rearrangement joins TRBV6-1 to TRBJ1-2; D is unresolved. Germline V gene lookup returns CDR1 MNHNS and CDR2 SASEGT. CDR3 length equals 15 residues. Trimming removed 0 bases at V and 4 bases at J, with 12 bases between. The DNA of the CDR3 is TGTGCCAGCAGTGAAGCGAAAACAGTTCTCTATGGCTACACCTTC. Residues: CASSEAKTVLYGYTF.

A single count supports this clone. The chain couples TRBV7-9 to TRBJ2-3; 10 bases fit TRBD1. The germline V gene encodes CDR1 SEHNR and CDR2 FQNEAQ (reference sequence). CDR3 length: 17 residues. Trimming at V came to 5 bases and at J to 0 bases, leaving 8 bases not matched to a gene. The CDR3 nucleotides are TGTGCCAGCAGCGACCGGGACAGGGGAACTAGCACAGATACGCAGTATTTT. Translated, it gives CASSDRDRGTSTDTQYF.

The DNA of the CDR3 is TGTGCCAGTAGTATACAGCGGGGATATGAGCAGTTCTTC. It translates to CASSIQRGYEQFF. The rearrangement links TRBV19 to TRBJ2-1, with 7 bases lining up with TRBD2. The CDR3 contains 13 residues. Germline V gives CDR1 LNHDA, CDR2 SQIVND (reference sequence). V was pared by 2 bases and J by 8 bases, with 3 bases of the junction left unmatched.

The chain recombines TRBV2 with TRBJ2-1, with 13 positions matching TRBD2. V shed 7 bases and J 1 base; nucleotides not matched to a gene: 1. This CDR3 has 15 residues. Germline-derived CDR1 and CDR2 are SNHLY and FYNNEI. The CDR3 protein is CASTGLAGSYNEQFF. In DNA form, the CDR3 reads TGTGCCAGCACGGGACTAGCGGGATCCTACAATGAGCAGTTCTTC.

There are a few counts of this clone. The CDR3 is CASSFAADNEQFF. In DNA form, the CDR3 reads TGTGCCAGCAGCTTTGCGGCTGACAATGAGCAGTTCTTC. The genes are TRBV5-6 and TRBJ2-1, with D hard to call. CDR3 length: 13 amino acids. V lost 2 bases to trimming and J lost 5 bases, with 8 bases between them. Germline CDR1 is SGHDT and CDR2 is YYEEEE.

The J gene is TRBJ1-5, the V gene TRBV19, with D tentatively TRBD1 (6 bases). Germline V CDR1 and CDR2: LNHDA, SQIVND (reference sequence). Trimming stripped 3 bases from V and 5 bases from J, with 20 bases between. This CDR3 has 17 amino acids. CDR3 in amino acids: CASSMPEDRIFDQPQHF. The CDR3 region has the DNA TGTGCCAGTAGTATGCCAGAGGACAGAATATTCGATCAGCCCCAGCATTTT.